A selection of T cell receptor beta chains follows, all from one sample in a study of T cells in Graves' hyperthyroidism and ophthalmopathy. TCRdb analysed the multiplex PCR reads with MiXCR anew, one entry per CDR3 protein. The profile shows hundreds of thousands of distinct CDR3 sequences, more than 30% of them singletons. Sequenced material: blood. These receptors were taken from a young man with Graves' hyperthyroidism. The CDR3 runs from the conserved cysteine through the conserved F or W. A D gene is named only where the DNA matches it firmly. Only part of the rows carry a size: once, few, many, or a class if the clone is expanded.

J | D | size | V | DNA | CDR3
TRBJ1-6 | NA | NA | TRBV20-1 | TGCAGTGCTAGACCGGCGGCGGGGATGGATTCACCCCTCCACTTT | CSARPAAGMDSPLHF
TRBJ1-1 | NA | few | TRBV20-1 | TGCAGTGCGCCATCCGACGGGGGAACTGAAGCTTTCTTT | CSAPSDGGTEAFF
TRBJ2-2 | NA | NA | TRBV5-1 | TGCGCCAGCAGCTTGGCCATGGACACCGGGGAGCTGTTTTTT | CASSLAMDTGELFF
TRBJ1-1 | NA | once | TRBV6-5 | TGTGCCAGCAGTTTAATCGGGCCAAATCCTTTGAACACTGAAGCTTTCTTT | CASSLIGPNPLNTEAFF
TRBJ1-2 | TRBD1 | NA | TRBV2 | TGTGCCAGCACCCTTAGCAGGGGGGGGTATGGCTACACCTTC | CASTLSRGGYGYTF
TRBJ1-2 | NA | few | TRBV2 | TGTGCCAGCAGTGCGGGACGAGGCTACACCTTC | CASSAGRGYTF
TRBJ1-3 | NA | NA | TRBV7-8 | TGTGCCAGCAGCTCCCGACCGGGATATGGAAACACCATATATTTT | CASSSRPGYGNTIYF
TRBJ2-7 | NA | few | TRBV11-2 | TGTGCCAGCAGCCGACACCCATTAGGCGACGAGCAGTACTTC | CASSRHPLGDEQYF
TRBJ1-5 | NA | many | TRBV9 | TGTGCCAGCAGCGTAGCTGGGGGGGCCGGACAGCCCCAGCATTTT | CASSVAGGAGQPQHF
TRBJ1-4 | NA | many | TRBV6-5 | TGTGCCAGCGGGGGGCTATCCGAAAAACTGTTTTTT | CASGGLSEKLFF
TRBJ2-7 | TRBD1 | few | TRBV7-9 | TGTGCCAGCAGCCCACAGGGGCGGGCCTACGAGCAGTACTTC | CASSPQGRAYEQYF
TRBJ1-2 | NA | many | TRBV7-2 | TGTGCCAGCAGCTTACGACAGGCTGGGGGCTACACCTTC | CASSLRQAGGYTF
TRBJ2-7 | TRBD2 | NA | TRBV29-1 | TGCAGCGTTGATCTAGCGGGAGGTTACGACGAGCAGTACTTC | CSVDLAGGYDEQYF
TRBJ2-7 | NA | NA | TRBV7-9 | TGTGCCAGCAGCTCGCAGGGGGGCGGGTCCGGGGACGAGCAGTACTTC | CASSSQGGGSGDEQYF
TRBJ1-2 | NA | NA | TRBV12-3/TRBV12-4 | TGTGCCAGCAGTTCCTCTACGGGGGCGGTGGGCTACACCTTC | CASSSSTGAVGYTF
TRBJ2-7 | NA | NA | TRBV11-2 | TGTGCCAGCAGCTCCGGACTACACAGCTCCTACGAGCAGTACTTC | CASSSGLHSSYEQYF
TRBJ2-7 | NA | few | TRBV4-1 | TGCGCCAGCAGCCTACTCCACCAAACTCGGGGCGGGTACGAGCAGTACTTC | CASSLLHQTRGGYEQYF
TRBJ2-7 | NA | NA | TRBV20-1 | TGCAGTGCTAACCTAGCCCGGGGGGCCCAGCAGTACTTC | CSANLARGAQQYF
TRBJ1-3 | NA | NA | TRBV7-2 | TGTGCCAGCAGCTCAGGCGCCGCTGGAAACACCATATATTTT | CASSSGAAGNTIYF